These 24 T cell receptor beta chains were all obtained from the same sample, sequenced in a study of T cell repertoires in cytomegalovirus infection. Each CDR3 protein is one row after TCRdb ran MiXCR on the reads. The sample carries over 250,000 distinct CDR3 sequences, roughly a fifth recorded once. No cognate antigen is known for these TCRs. Here the sequenced sample was cultured PBMCs, taken from culture after CMV antigen stimulation. The receptors shown here come from a human donor in good health (CMV status not recorded). Some clones in this sample may be carry-over from other donors' samples.

This clonotype was seen repeatedly, ten times or more. This chain uses TRBV7-6 with TRBJ2-3, with a weak D call TRBD2 (6 bases). Trimming left V 0 bases short and J 0 bases short, with 13 bases between. The CDR3 runs to 17 residues. Germline V lookup: CDR1 SGHVS, CDR2 FNYEAQ. The CDR3: CASSLAGGRMSTDTQYF. The CDR3 DNA is TGTGCCAGCAGCTTAGCGGGAGGCCGAATGAGCACAGATACGCAGTATTTT.

This chain links TRBV7-9 with TRBJ2-3, with 9 positions matching TRBD2. This CDR3 is 15 amino acids long. Germline-derived CDR1 and CDR2 are SEHNR and FQNEAQ (reference sequence). J lost 2 bases, V lost 5 bases, and 5 bases had no gene match. The CDR3 loop is CASSETSGLTDTQYF. CDR3 DNA sequence: TGTGCCAGCAGCGAGACTAGCGGACTCACAGATACGCAGTATTTT.

This chain links TRBV10-3 with TRBJ2-7; 8 nucleotides line up with TRBD1. CDR3 length equals 14 residues. V lost 10 bases and J lost 4; bases outside the gene matches: 12. CDR1 and CDR2 from the germline V gene are ENHRY and SYGVKD. The CDR3, as DNA: TGTGCCACCAAACAGGGGGATGAGGCGTACGAGCAGTACGTC. Its protein is CATKQGDEAYEQYV.

This clonotype has more than one count but fewer than ten. CDR3 in DNA: TGTGCCAGCAGTTTCCCCGGGGTCTCCTACAATGAGCAGTTCTTC. Protein sequence: CASSFPGVSYNEQFF. This sequence joins TRBV12-3 or TRBV12-4 and TRBJ2-1, with a possible D match to TRBD2 (5 bases). V was cut by 3 bases and J by 0 bases, with 9 bases left in between. This CDR3 spans 15 amino acids.

The V gene is TRBV3-1, the J gene TRBJ2-5; a weak D match, TRBD2 (6 bases). Germline assignment: CDR1 LGHDT and CDR2 YNNKEL (reference sequence). This CDR3 contains 13 residues. V dropped 6 bases and J dropped 0 bases, with 8 bases sitting between them. CDR3 DNA: TGTGCCAGCAGAACTAGCAACCAAGAGACCCAGTACTTC. Amino acids: CASRTSNQETQYF.

V gene TRBV6-5 combines with J gene TRBJ1-2; D ambiguous. The V end lost 0 bases, the J end lost 2 bases, and 16 bases lay between the germline ends. This CDR3 is built from 17 residues. Germline V gene lookup returns CDR1 MNHEY and CDR2 SVGAGI. CDR3 in amino acids: CASSYSSQDYSNYGYTF. As DNA, the CDR3 is TGTGCCAGCAGTTACTCGAGCCAGGACTACTCCAACTATGGCTACACCTTC.

This clonotype appeared many times. The V gene is TRBV7-4, the J gene TRBJ1-1; D is unclear. Trimming removed 1 base at V and 4 bases at J, with 10 bases between. Germline V gives CDR1 SGHVT, CDR2 SQSDAQ. The CDR3 covers 14 residues. The CDR3 loop reads CASSLDGPGTEAFF. Written as DNA, the CDR3 is TGTGCCAGCAGCTTAGATGGGCCGGGCACTGAAGCTTTCTTT.

V usage is TRBV9 and J usage is TRBJ1-5, with D maybe TRBD1 (5 bases). With 3 bases removed from V and 11 bases from J, the gap between germline ends came to 21 bases. CDR3 size: 15 residues. In germline, CDR1 is SGDLS, CDR2 YYNGEE. CDR3 in DNA: TGTGCCAGCAGCGCGGGTGGGGGGGGGGAGTCATCCCAGCATTTT. It codes for CASSAGGGGESSQHF.

The rearrangement uses TRBV7-9 and TRBJ2-7; 7 nucleotides agree with TRBD1. The CDR3 is made up of 15 amino acids. CDR1 and CDR2 (germline): SEHNR, FQNEAQ (reference sequence). J was trimmed by 4 bases and V by 6 bases; bases with no gene match: 12. This chain's CDR3 is CASSRSGTAVYEQYF. In nucleotides, the CDR3 is TGTGCCAGCAGTAGATCCGGGACAGCCGTTTACGAGCAGTACTTC.

This clonotype was seen many times. This rearrangement joins TRBV7-9 to TRBJ2-7; TRBD2 is a possible D gene (6 bases). Germline CDR1 and CDR2: SEHNR and FQNEAQ (reference sequence). The CDR3 loop spans 13 amino acids. Trimming cost V 3 bases and J 2 bases, with 8 bases left between them. The CDR3 DNA is TGTGCCAGCAGCTTGGAGGGTACCTACGAGCAGTACGTC. Translated: CASSLEGTYEQYV.

At least ten counts were recorded for this clonotype. V is TRBV7-2 and J is TRBJ2-7; 11 bases match TRBD2. The CDR3 sequence is 17 residues long. V lost 2 bases to trimming and J lost 5 bases; unmatched junction nucleotides: 11. The germline CDR1 and CDR2 sequences are SGHTA and FQGNSA. The CDR3 is CASSLKPASGRLDEQYV. Here the CDR3 DNA reads TGTGCCAGCAGCTTAAAACCTGCTAGCGGGAGGTTAGACGAGCAGTACGTC.

Turning to this clonotype: Being one base from a much bigger clone, this may be a read error. This chain links TRBV7-9 with TRBJ2-7, with 8 bases that match TRBD1. Looked up from germline, CDR1 is SEHNR and CDR2 is FQNEAQ (reference sequence). This CDR3 is 15 amino acids long. V was pared by 5 bases and J by 12 bases, with 18 bases of the junction left unmatched. The CDR3 region is CASSATDRAAYWGYF. For the CDR3, the DNA is TGTGCCAGCAGCGCCACGGACAGGGCCGCCTATTGGGGGTACTTC.

This clonotype was observed a single time. CDR3: CASSLQPACEQYV. DNA for the CDR3: TGTGCCAGCAGCTTACAACCCGCCTGCGAGCAGTACGTC. The V call is TRBV7-2, the J call TRBJ2-7, with D unresolved. The CDR3 has 13 residues. Trimming removed 2 bases from V and 6 bases from J, with 11 bases in between. CDR1 is SGHTA, CDR2 FQGNSA, per germline.

This clonotype appeared a single time. The V gene is TRBV24-1, the J gene TRBJ2-1; perhaps TRBD2 as D (5 bases). CDR1 is KGHDR and CDR2 is SFDVKD in the germline V gene. The V gene lost 4 bases and the J gene lost 10 bases, with 10 bases spanning the gap. This CDR3 has 12 amino acids. CDR3 residues: CATSDSQREQFF. CDR3 coding DNA: TGTGCCACCAGTGACTCCCAGCGGGAGCAGTTCTTC.

This clonotype has only a few counts. This rearrangement joins TRBV30 to TRBJ2-1; D not resolved. V was clipped by 2 bases and J by 7 bases, with 12 bases between them. Per the germline V gene, CDR1 is GTSNPN and CDR2 is SVGIG (reference sequence). This CDR3 spans 13 amino acids. The CDR3 nucleotides read TGTGCCTGGAGTTCCCTAGTGGGAAATGAGCAGTTCTTC. Its translation: CAWSSLVGNEQFF.

The rearrangement links TRBV29-1 to TRBJ2-7, with a weak D call TRBD1 (6 bases). This CDR3 is 12 amino acids long. Germline V gives CDR1 SQVTM, CDR2 ANQGSEA. Trimming shortened V by 4 bases and J by 0 bases, and 7 bases separated the two germline ends. Here the CDR3 reads CSVGTVSYEQYF. The DNA of the CDR3 is TGCAGCGTTGGGACAGTCTCCTACGAGCAGTACTTC.

This clonotype has a handful of counts. CDR3 nucleotide sequence: TGTGCCAGCAGCCGGGACTCAAGCGGCGAGCAGTACTTC. Its translation: CASSRDSSGEQYF. This chain links TRBV7-7 with TRBJ2-7; D is possibly TRBD2 (6 bases). The CDR3 contains 13 residues. V lost 5 bases, J lost 6 bases, and 14 bases lay in between. Germline V lookup: CDR1 SSHAT, CDR2 FNYEAQ (reference sequence).

The chain carries TRBV6-6 and TRBJ1-5; TRBD1 matches 8 bases. CDR1 and CDR2 (germline): MNHNY, SVGAGI (reference sequence). J lost 3 bases, V lost 6 bases, and 7 bases had no gene match. This CDR3 region has 15 residues. In DNA form, the CDR3 reads TGTGCCAGCAGGAAGGGACAGGTCAACAATCAGCCCCAGCATTTT. Encoded protein: CASRKGQVNNQPQHF.

The chain carries TRBV5-8 and TRBJ2-7, with TRBD2 matching 10 bases. V was clipped by 5 bases and J by 3 bases; unmatched bases: 11. Germline CDR1 and CDR2: SGHTS and YDEGEE. The CDR3 totals 16 residues. The CDR3 region is CASRNRPSGSFYEQYF. The CDR3 nucleotides are TGTGCCAGCAGAAACCGACCTAGCGGGAGCTTCTACGAGCAGTACTTC.

The chain recombines TRBV10-1 with TRBJ2-3, with D maybe TRBD1 (6 bases). The germline V and J ends were trimmed by 5 bases and 7 bases, with 13 bases remaining between them. Germline V lookup: CDR1 WNHNN, CDR2 SYGVQD (reference sequence). This CDR3 contains 13 residues. The CDR3 loop reads CASSKQGPYTQYF. The CDR3 DNA reads as TGCGCCAGCAGTAAACAGGGCCCGTATACGCAGTATTTT.

The sample holds a few counts of this clonotype. This chain uses TRBV5-1 with TRBJ2-5; D possibly corresponds to TRBD1 (6 bases). This CDR3 has 18 amino acids. CDR1 SGHRS and CDR2 YFSETQ come from the germline V gene. Trimming removed 2 bases at V and 3 bases at J, with 23 bases between. The DNA of the CDR3 is TGCGCCAGCAGCTTAAGTGTTAAGGACAGACGTCTTGAAGAGACCCAGTACTTC. It codes for CASSLSVKDRRLEETQYF.

This clonotype was seen repeatedly, ten times or more. The genes are TRBV7-6 and TRBJ1-1; the match to TRBD1 covers 8 bases. V gave up 5 bases and J gave up 4 bases; unmatched junction bases: 6. The CDR3 is 14 residues long. The germline CDR1 and CDR2 sequences are SGHVS and FNYEAQ. This chain's CDR3 is CASSPAGGITEAFF. CDR3 nucleotide sequence: TGTGCCAGCAGCCCCGCAGGGGGCATCACTGAAGCTTTCTTT.

Remarks on this clonotype: This may be a read error, as it is one base from a much larger clone. The gene calls are TRBV29-1 and TRBJ2-1; no firm D call. Trimming took 3 bases from V and 5 from J, leaving 2 bases between them. CDR1 is SQVTM, CDR2 ANQGSEA, per germline. The CDR3 covers 10 residues. As DNA, the CDR3 is TGCAGCGTTGACGACAATGAGCAGTTCTTC. Translated, it gives CSVDDNEQFF.

The CDR3 nucleotides read TGTGCCACACAGAGCTTAGATACGCAGTATTTT. Translation gives CATQSLDTQYF. The chain recombines TRBV19 with TRBJ2-3; D gene ambiguous. This CDR3 has 11 residues. Trimming shortened V by 10 bases and J by 5 bases, and 10 bases separated the two germline ends. In germline, CDR1 is LNHDA, CDR2 SQIVND (reference sequence).